These T cell receptor beta chains were read from a single sample in a study of monozygotic twins with inflammatory bowel disease. TCRdb reprocessed the 5' RACE reads and keeps a single row for each CDR3 protein, giving no DNA. The clone table shows approximately 400,000 distinct CDR3 sequences, with the ten largest holding roughly 2.2%. The sequencing input was blood. The receptors shown here come from a human donor with ulcerative colitis or Crohn's disease, or a healthy co-twin of an affected twin (not recorded which). Each CDR3 is given with its conserved first and last residue.

J gene,V gene,CDR3 protein
TRBJ2-3,TRBV20-1,CSAPPGGRADTQYF
TRBJ2-7,TRBV4-1,CASSRGEGVVSEQYF
TRBJ2-2,TRBV7-9,CASSYLSTNTGELFF
TRBJ2-7,TRBV28,CASSFPATYEQYF
TRBJ1-2,TRBV5-6,CASTRGQFYGYTF
TRBJ1-1,TRBV11-2,CASSSPLRGNTEAFF
TRBJ2-7,TRBV7-2,CASSYGLHRGPWTEQYF
TRBJ1-4,TRBV5-1,CASSPLQDSGEKLFF
TRBJ2-1,TRBV3-1,CASSRRLAGSTEQFF
TRBJ1-2,TRBV5-1,CASSLDGDGYTF
TRBJ2-6,TRBV29-1,CSVESRSASGANVLTF
TRBJ2-2,TRBV9,CGSSPVPKGQGGLFF
TRBJ1-5,TRBV7-8,CASSQTNQQPQHF
TRBJ1-1,TRBV20-1,CSARDAGTGYPEAFF
TRBJ2-7,TRBV20-1,CSARATGAYEQYF
TRBJ2-2,TRBV2,CASTRGELNTGELFF
TRBJ2-7,TRBV25-1,CASSKGARDEQYF
TRBJ2-5,TRBV7-2,CASSLGLARVLEETQYF
TRBJ1-2,TRBV5-8,CATHYAGTAANYGYTF
TRBJ2-2,TRBV20-1,CSVSRGATGELFF
TRBJ2-1,TRBV6-1,CASQDREQWNEQFF
TRBJ2-1,TRBV4-3,CASSQDGRVNNEQFF
TRBJ2-1,TRBV1,CTSSQDRVAGGRRGDEQFF
TRBJ1-2,TRBV20-1,CSARDHTSNYGYTF
TRBJ1-3,TRBV7-2,CASSLNRAGNTIYF
TRBJ2-7,TRBV6-2/TRBV6-3,CASSYSRTNEQYF
TRBJ1-1,TRBV19,CASSKVWVPDMNTEAFF
TRBJ2-1,TRBV20-1,CSARGAGAAYNEQFF
TRBJ2-7,TRBV25-1,CASSAPRQGSYEQYF
TRBJ2-5,TRBV19,CASSIGPGLAFFF
TRBJ2-3,TRBV6-1,CASSPGTLDTDTQYF
TRBJ2-2,TRBV18,CASSPRLLNTGELFF
TRBJ1-6,TRBV18,CASSPDRLPNSPLHF
TRBJ2-7,TRBV2,CAIIDSSYEQYF
TRBJ2-7,TRBV10-3,CAISERRWSYEQYF
TRBJ1-2,TRBV20-1,CSANRVNYGYTF
TRBJ1-4,TRBV12-3/TRBV12-4,CASTLDRSEKLFF
TRBJ2-1,TRBV12-3/TRBV12-4,CASSLVGLAYNEQFF
TRBJ2-7,TRBV7-2,CASSIGGRVYEQYF
TRBJ2-3,TRBV12-3/TRBV12-4,CASSLAGVLTDTQYF
TRBJ2-2,TRBV19,CASSNSGTGGVPRAGELFF
TRBJ1-2,TRBV7-9,CASSLSYRASGYTF
TRBJ2-7,TRBV18,CASSPGTEVNF
TRBJ2-2,TRBV9,CASSSRWTETGELFF
TRBJ2-4,TRBV18,CASSPSRGENIQYF
TRBJ2-7,TRBV10-3,CAISESSGISYEQYF
TRBJ2-1,TRBV7-3,CASSQRDNEQFF
TRBJ1-4,TRBV18,CASSPRGTGSEKLFF
TRBJ2-7,TRBV18,CASSPGQGGNEQYF
TRBJ1-3,TRBV6-5,CASSYTLTGGTGNTIYF
TRBJ2-3,TRBV28,CASSSAGLAGLTDTQYF